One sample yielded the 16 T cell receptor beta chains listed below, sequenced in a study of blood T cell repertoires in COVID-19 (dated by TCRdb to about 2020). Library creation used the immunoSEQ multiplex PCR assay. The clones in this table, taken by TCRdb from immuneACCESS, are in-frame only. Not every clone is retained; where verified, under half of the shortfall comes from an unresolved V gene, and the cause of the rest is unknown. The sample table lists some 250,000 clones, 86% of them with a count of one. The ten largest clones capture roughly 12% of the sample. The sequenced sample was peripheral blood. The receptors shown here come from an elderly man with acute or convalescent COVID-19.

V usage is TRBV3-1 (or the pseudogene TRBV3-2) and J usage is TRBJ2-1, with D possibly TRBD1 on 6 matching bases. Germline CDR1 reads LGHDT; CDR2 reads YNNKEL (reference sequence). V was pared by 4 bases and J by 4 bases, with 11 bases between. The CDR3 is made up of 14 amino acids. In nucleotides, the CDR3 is TGTGCCAGCAGCCTCTGGGACAAGTACAATGAGCAGTTCTTC. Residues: CASSLWDKYNEQFF.

The CDR3 sequence is CASRGGLNTEAFF. CDR3 bases: TGTGCCAGCAGAGGGGGCCTGAACACTGAAGCTTTCTTT. V and J are TRBV25-1 and TRBJ1-1; 7 bases fit TRBD1. There are 13 residues in the CDR3. CDR1 MGHDK and CDR2 SYGVNS come from the germline V gene. V was pared by 6 bases and J by 0 bases, with 1 base of the junction left unmatched.

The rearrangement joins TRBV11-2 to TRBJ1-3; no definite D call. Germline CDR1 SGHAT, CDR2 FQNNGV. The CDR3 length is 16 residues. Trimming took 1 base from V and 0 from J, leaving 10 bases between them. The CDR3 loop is CASSLVVMSSGNTIYF. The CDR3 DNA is TGTGCCAGCAGCTTAGTTGTGATGAGCTCTGGAAACACCATATATTTT.

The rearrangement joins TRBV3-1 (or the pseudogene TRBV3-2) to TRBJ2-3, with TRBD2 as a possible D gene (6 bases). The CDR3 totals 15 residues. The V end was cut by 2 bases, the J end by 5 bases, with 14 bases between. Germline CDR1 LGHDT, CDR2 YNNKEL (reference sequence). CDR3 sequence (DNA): TGTGCCAGCAGCCAAATGGGTCCCGGGGGAGATACGCAGTATTTT. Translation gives CASSQMGPGGDTQYF.

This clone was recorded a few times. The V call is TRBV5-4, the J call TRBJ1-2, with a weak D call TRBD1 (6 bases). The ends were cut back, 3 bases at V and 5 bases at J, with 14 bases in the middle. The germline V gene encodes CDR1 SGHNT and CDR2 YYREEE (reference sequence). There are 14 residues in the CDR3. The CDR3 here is CASSWETGSYGYTF. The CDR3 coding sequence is TGTGCCAGCAGCTGGGAGACAGGATCGTATGGCTACACCTTC.

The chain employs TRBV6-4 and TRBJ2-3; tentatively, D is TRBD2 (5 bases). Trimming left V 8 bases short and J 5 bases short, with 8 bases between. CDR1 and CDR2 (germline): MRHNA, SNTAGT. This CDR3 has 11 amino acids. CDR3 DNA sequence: TGTGCCAGCCGTGGAGGAGATACGCAGTATTTT. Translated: CASRGGDTQYF.

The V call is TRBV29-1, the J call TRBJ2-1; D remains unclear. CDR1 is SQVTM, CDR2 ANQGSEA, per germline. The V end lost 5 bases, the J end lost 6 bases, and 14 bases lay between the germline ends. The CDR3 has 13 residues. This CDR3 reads CSVLGEVRNEQFF. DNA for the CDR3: TGCAGCGTTCTAGGAGAGGTACGCAATGAGCAGTTCTTC.

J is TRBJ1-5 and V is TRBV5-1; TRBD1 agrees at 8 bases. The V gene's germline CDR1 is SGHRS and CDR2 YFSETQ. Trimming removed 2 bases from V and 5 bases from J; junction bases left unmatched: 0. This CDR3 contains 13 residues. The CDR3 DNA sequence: TGCGCCAGCAGCTTACAGGGGGATCAGCCCCAGCATTTT. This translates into CASSLQGDQPQHF.

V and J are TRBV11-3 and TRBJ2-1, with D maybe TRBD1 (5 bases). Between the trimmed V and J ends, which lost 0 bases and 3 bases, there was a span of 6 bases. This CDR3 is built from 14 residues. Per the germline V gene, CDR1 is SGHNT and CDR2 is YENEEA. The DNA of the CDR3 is TGTGCCAGCAGCTTAGATGACAGCTACAATGAGCAGTTCTTC. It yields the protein CASSLDDSYNEQFF.

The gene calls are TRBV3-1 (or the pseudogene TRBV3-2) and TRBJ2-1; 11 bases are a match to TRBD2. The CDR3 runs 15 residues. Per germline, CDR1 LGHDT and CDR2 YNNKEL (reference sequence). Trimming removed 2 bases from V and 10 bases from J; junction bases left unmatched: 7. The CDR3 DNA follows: TGTGCCAGCAGCCAATGGCTCCTAGCGGGGGGCGAGCAGTTCTTC. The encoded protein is CASSQWLLAGGEQFF.

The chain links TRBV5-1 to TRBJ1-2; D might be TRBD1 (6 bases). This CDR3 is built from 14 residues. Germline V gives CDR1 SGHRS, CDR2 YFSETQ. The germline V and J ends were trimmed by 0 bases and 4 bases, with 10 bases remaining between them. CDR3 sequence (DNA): TGCGCCAGCAGCTTGGAAGGCAGGGGCTATGGCTACACCTTC. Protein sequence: CASSLEGRGYGYTF. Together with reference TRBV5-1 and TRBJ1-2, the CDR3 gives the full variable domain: KAGVTQTPRYLIKTRGQQVTLSCSPISGHRSVSWYQQTPGQGLQFLFEYFSETQRNKGNFPGRFSGRQFSNSRSEMNVSTLELGDSALYLCASSLEGRGYGYTFGSGTRLTVV.

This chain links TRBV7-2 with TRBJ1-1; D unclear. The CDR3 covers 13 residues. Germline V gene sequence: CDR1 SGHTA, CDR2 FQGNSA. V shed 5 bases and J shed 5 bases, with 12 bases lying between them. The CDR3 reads CASSPGTLTEAFF. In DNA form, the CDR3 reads TGTGCCAGCAGCCCGGGAACTCTGACTGAAGCTTTCTTT. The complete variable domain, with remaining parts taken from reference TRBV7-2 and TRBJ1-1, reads GAGVSQSPSNKVTEKGKDVELRCDPISGHTALYWYRQSLGQGLEFLIYFQGNSAPDKSGLPSDRFSAERTGGSVSTLTIQRTQQEDSAVYLCASSPGTLTEAFFGQGTRLTVV.

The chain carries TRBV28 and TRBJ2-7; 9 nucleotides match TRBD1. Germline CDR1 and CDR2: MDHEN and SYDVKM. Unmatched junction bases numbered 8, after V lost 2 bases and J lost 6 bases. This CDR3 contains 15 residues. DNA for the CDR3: TGTGCCAGCAGTTTAGGACAGGGGTTGGCCGGCGAGCAGTACTTC. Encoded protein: CASSLGQGLAGEQYF.

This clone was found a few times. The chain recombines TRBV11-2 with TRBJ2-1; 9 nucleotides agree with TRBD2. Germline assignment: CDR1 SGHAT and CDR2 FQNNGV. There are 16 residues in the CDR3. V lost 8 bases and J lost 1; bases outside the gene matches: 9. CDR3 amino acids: CASGRTSDPSYNEQFF. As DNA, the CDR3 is TGTGCCAGCGGGAGGACTAGCGACCCGTCCTACAATGAGCAGTTCTTC.

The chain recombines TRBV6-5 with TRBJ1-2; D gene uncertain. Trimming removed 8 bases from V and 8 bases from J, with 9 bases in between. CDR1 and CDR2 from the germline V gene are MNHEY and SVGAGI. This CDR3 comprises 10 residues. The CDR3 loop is CASGLGGYTF. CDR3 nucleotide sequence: TGTGCCAGCGGACTGGGGGGCTACACCTTC.

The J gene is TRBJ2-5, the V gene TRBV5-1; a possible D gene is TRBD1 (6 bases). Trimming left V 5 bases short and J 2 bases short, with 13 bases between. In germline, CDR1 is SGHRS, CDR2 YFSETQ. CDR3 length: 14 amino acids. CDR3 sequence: CASSVQGRQETQYF. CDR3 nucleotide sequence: TGCGCCAGCAGTGTCCAGGGGCGGCAAGAGACCCAGTACTTC.